This T cell receptor beta chain comes out of a study of CD8+CD57+ T cells in acquired aplastic anemia. Study-level information: Sorted CD4+ and CD8+ cell DNA averaged approximately 3 ug. Study results and caveats: Patients and healthy controls showed no significant CD8+ Simpson's diversity difference.

The CDR3 is 14 residues long. Germline loops: CDR1 LNHDA, CDR2 SQIVND (reference sequence). The V and J ends lost 3 bases and 7 bases, in that order; junction bases with no gene match: 4. TCR beta VDJ and CDR3 were profiled, and genomic DNA was the template. TCRdb re-analysed the reads in MiXCR, keeping a single row per CDR3 protein. This table has hundreds of thousands of distinct CDR3 sequences, around 68% appearing once. About this clonotype: Its antigen is not identified.

The chain links TRBV19 to TRBJ2-1; 9 bases agree with TRBD1. Sequencing used sorted CD4+, CD8+, or CD8+CD57+ T cells (not recorded which) from PBMCs. This receptor was obtained from a human donor in good health, serving as a control. This CDR3 is CASSMGDRANEQFF. In DNA form, the CDR3 reads TGTGCCAGTAGTATGGGGGACAGGGCTAATGAGCAGTTCTTC.